This T cell receptor (beta chain) emerged from a study (dated by TCRdb to the mid-2010s). In terms of the full investigation: The study examined whether tumor-infiltrating Tregs in breast cancer are drawn from blood Tregs or arise in situ by conversion from other CD4+ T cell subsets.

The trim is 2 bases for V and 0 bases for J, with a gap of 14 bases between the germline ends. The CDR3 runs 16 residues from the cysteine to the phenylalanine. Of the read, only the CDR3 DNA is kept; its 48 bases are in frame from base 1. CDR1 DFQATT and CDR2 SNEGSKA are derived from the germline V gene (reference sequence). Overall results and qualifications from the work: Tumor memory CD4+ T cell TCR gene usage was found to cluster with blood and lymph node memory CD4+ cells and with lymph node naive CD4+ cells. The TCR alpha and beta sequences of tumor-infiltrating Tregs showed the greatest overlap with tumor naive CD4+ T cells, followed by blood naive CD4+ T cells. The larger-cohort validation was restricted to a single TCR beta V-J rearrangement rather than whole repertoires.

This clonotype is categorized as medium-sized (0.01 to 0.1%). It lacks a known antigen. No qualities accompany the bases; no much larger clone lies one base away. Amplification of full-length TCR variable regions was done by 5' RACE PCR using constant-region reverse primers, and this step was followed by semi-nested PCR with Nested Universal Primer A. Using the ReliaPrep RNA Cell Miniprep System, total RNA was extracted, and the SMARTer RACE 5'/3' Kit was then used to reverse transcribe the RNA into 5'RACE-ready cDNA. Full-length TCR alpha and beta libraries were barcoded with multiplex adaptors and sequenced on an Illumina MiSeq. For the original study's pipeline: Sequencing data were pooled across the five patients for each of nine subset-tissue groups and compared by unsupervised clustering of TCR gene usage. The Morisita-Horn index was used to calculate repertoire similarity, with shared sequences weighted according to their contribution to each repertoire. The raw public reads went through TCRdb reprocessing: fastp at Q25, MiXCR clone calling, in-frame beta chains kept. Rows with a matching CDR3 protein are joined into one entry that keeps the most common DNA and genes. None of the V and J calls come from the authors' own analysis; TCRdb made them. The sample table contains about 13,000 distinct CDR3 sequences; only one count was recorded for 20% to 30% of them. 2.5% to 3.5% of the sample belongs to the ten largest clones.

The Miltenyi Naive CD4+ T Cell Isolation kit was used to purify naive CD4+ T cells, and Tregs were depleted with CD25 microbeads. Tregs, naive and memory CD4+ T cells from tumor, blood and ipsilateral draining lymph nodes of about five breast cancer patients underwent full-length TCR alpha and beta sequencing. Ficoll density gradient centrifugation was used to isolate mononuclear cells from either lymph nodes or 45 to 50 ml of peripheral blood. A purity exceeding 90% was confirmed by FACS for the sorted cell populations. The source of this sequence is a female donor with breast cancer. Sequenced: naive CD4+ T cells sorted from blood. This specimen's cell subset or site label, interpreted: naive CD4+ T cells, CD4+CD45RA+CD25-. The chain was built from TRBV20-1 and TRBJ2-1, and possibly TRBD2, on 5 matching bases. The CDR3: CSARPRRTRSYNEQFF. In nucleotides, the sequence is TGCAGTGCTAGACCCCGGAGGACCCGCTCCTACAATGAGCAGTTCTTC.